This T cell receptor beta chain came from a study of cytomegalovirus exposure and HLA in healthy donors. Researchers ran the PCR with 60 Vbeta and 13 Jbeta primers. Repertoires were generated with immunoSEQ multiplex PCR, while TCRdb's copy carries only in-frame clones and drops some. The table shows approximately 170,000 clones, with 60% to 85% occurring only once. V was cut by 0 bases and J by 5 bases, with 5 bases left in between. This CDR3 comprises 13 residues. CDR1 and CDR2 (germline): SGHDN, FVKESK. The rearrangement links TRBV14 to TRBJ1-5; D gene unclear. Sequencing was performed on PBMCs. The receptor's source is a woman between 18 and 30 years old in good health and CMV-seronegative. This CDR3 reads CASSQERDQPQHF. CDR3 coding DNA: TGTGCCAGCAGCCAAGAGAGGGATCAGCCCCAGCATTTT. The complete variable domain, with remaining parts taken from reference TRBV14 and TRBJ1-5, reads EAGVTQFPSHSVIEKGQTVTLRCDPISGHDNLYWYRRVMGKEIKFLLHFVKESKQDESGMPNNRFLAERTGGTYSTLKVQPAELEDSGVYFCASSQERDQPQHFGDGTRLSIL.